This T cell receptor (beta chain) was identified in a study of T cell clonality in common variable immunodeficiency. The germline V gene has CDR1 SQVTM and CDR2 ANQGSEA. The CDR3 contains 12 residues. Study-wide findings and caveats: Shared TCRbeta clones were fewer between CVID subjects than controls.

This clone was detected ten times or more. Its antigen remains unknown. The read falls 3 residues short of the CDR3 end, and the missing part is taken from the germline J gene. TCRdb keeps only in-frame clones here, not all; method: immunoSEQ multiplex PCR. The sample contains tens of thousands of clones, none of them singletons. The chain recombines TRBV29-1 with TRBJ2-1; D is perhaps TRBD2 (6 bases). This receptor was identified in a person aged 18 to 75 in good health. Specimen: peripheral blood mononuclear cells. The DNA read from the CDR3 is TGCACGGGACTGAAGGTCAACAATGAG. Protein product: CTGLKVNNE. The CDR3 in its entirety is CTGLKVNNEQFF.